This T cell receptor (beta chain) emerged from a study of early T cells in non-severe SARS-CoV-2 infection. The overall study: Sequencing input comprised bulk RNA from unsorted whole blood; chain pairing was not available. General study findings and limits: CD4 and private specificities were missed by VDJdb matching, which favored anti-spike CD8 responses.

Comments on this clonotype: What it binds is not known.

Attached unique molecular identifiers marked individual cDNA molecules. TCRdb ran MiXCR on the 5' RACE reads and lists one entry per CDR3 protein. The sample includes roughly 28,000 distinct CDR3 sequences, roughly 5.4% seen only once; the top ten take about 0.9%. The origin of this receptor is an adult who was a healthcare worker with PCR-confirmed SARS-CoV-2 infection or an uninfected control (not recorded which). The specimen sequenced was whole blood.

In DNA form, the CDR3 reads TGCAGCGCGGGACCACGGGCTCAGGAGCAGTACTTC. Translating gives CSAGPRAQEQYF. The chain recombines TRBV29-1 with TRBJ2-7; either TRBD1 or TRBD2 may supply D (5 bases each). Trimming stripped 7 bases from V and 7 bases from J, with 17 bases between. Looked up from germline, CDR1 is SQVTM and CDR2 is ANQGSEA. The CDR3 consists of 12 residues.